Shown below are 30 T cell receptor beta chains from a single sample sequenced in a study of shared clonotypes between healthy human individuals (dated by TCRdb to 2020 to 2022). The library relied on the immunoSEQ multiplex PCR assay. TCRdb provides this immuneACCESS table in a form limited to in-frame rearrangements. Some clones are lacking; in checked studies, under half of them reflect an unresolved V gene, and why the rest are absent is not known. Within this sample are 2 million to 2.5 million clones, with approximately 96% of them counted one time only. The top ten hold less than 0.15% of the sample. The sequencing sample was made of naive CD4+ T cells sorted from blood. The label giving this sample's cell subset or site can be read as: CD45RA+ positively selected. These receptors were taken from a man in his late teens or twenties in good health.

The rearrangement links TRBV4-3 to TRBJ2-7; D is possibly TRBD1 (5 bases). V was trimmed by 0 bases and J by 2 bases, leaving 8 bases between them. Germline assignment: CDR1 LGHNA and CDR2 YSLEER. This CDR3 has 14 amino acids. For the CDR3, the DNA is TGCGCCAGCAGCCAAGAACCAGGGACCTACGAGCAGTACTTC. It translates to CASSQEPGTYEQYF.

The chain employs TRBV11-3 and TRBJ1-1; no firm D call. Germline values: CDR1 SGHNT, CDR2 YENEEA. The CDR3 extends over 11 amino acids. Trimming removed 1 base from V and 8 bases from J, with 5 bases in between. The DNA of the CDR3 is TGTGCCAGCAGCTTAGTCCTGGAAGCTTTCTTT. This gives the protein CASSLVLEAFF.

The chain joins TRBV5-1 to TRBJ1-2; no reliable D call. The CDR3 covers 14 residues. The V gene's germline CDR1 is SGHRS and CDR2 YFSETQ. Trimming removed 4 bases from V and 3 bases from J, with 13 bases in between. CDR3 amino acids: CASSPFGEHYGYTF. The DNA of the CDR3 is TGCGCCAGCAGCCCTTTCGGGGAACACTATGGCTACACCTTC.

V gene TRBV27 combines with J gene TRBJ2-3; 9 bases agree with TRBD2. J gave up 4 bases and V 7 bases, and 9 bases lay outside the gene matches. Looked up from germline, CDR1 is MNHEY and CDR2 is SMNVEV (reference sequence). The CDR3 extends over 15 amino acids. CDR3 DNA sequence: TGTGCCAGCACTCCCATAGCGGGAGAGCCAGATACGCAGTATTTT. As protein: CASTPIAGEPDTQYF.

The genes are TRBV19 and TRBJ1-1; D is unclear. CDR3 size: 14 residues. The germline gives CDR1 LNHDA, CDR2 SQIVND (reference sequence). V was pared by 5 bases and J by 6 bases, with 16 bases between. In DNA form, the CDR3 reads TGTGCCAGTAGTGGCTGGGGTGAAACTTCTGAAGCTTTCTTT. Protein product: CASSGWGETSEAFF.

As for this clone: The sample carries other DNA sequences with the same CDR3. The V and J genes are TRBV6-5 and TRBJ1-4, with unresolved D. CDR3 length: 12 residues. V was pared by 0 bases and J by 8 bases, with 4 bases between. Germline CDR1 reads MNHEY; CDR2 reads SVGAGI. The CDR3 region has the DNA TGTGCCAGCAGTTACTCCGGGGAAAAACTGTTTTTT. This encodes CASSYSGEKLFF.

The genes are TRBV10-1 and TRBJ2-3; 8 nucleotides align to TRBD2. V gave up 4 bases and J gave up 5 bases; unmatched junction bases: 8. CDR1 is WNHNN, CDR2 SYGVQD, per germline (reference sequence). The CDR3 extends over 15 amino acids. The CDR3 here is CASSVSGRLEDTQYF. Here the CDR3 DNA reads TGCGCCAGCAGTGTCAGCGGGAGACTGGAAGATACGCAGTATTTT.

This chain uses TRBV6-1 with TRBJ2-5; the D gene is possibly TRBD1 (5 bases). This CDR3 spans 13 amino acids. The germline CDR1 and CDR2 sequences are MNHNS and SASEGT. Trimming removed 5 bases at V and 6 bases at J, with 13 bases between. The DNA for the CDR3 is TGTGCCAGCAGTACAGGATTCGGAAAGACCCAGTACTTC. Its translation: CASSTGFGKTQYF.

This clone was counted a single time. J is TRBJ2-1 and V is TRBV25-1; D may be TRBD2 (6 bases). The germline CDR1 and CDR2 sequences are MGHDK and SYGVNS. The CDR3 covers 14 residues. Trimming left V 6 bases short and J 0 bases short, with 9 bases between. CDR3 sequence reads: CASRDGSSYNEQFF. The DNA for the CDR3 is TGTGCCAGCAGAGACGGGAGCTCCTACAATGAGCAGTTCTTC.

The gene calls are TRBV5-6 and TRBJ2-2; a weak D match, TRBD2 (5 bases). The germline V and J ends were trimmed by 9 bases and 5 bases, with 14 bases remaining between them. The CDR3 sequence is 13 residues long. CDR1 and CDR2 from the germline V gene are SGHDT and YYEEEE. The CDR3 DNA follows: TGTGCCACCAGAGCCCGAGGGACCGGGGAGCTGTTTTTT. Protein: CATRARGTGELFF.

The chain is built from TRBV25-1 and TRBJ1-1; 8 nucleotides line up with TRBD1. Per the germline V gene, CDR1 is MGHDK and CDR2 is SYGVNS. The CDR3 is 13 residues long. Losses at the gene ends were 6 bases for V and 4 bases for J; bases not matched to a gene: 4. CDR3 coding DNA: TGTGCCAGCAGGGAGCAGGGGGCCACTGAAGCTTTCTTT. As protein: CASREQGATEAFF.

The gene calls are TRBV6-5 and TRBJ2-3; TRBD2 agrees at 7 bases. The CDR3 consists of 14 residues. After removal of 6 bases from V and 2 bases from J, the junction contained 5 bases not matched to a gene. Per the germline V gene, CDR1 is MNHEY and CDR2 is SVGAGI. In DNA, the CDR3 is TGTGCCAGCAGGGGGGGAGGGAACACAGATACGCAGTATTTT. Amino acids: CASRGGGNTDTQYF.

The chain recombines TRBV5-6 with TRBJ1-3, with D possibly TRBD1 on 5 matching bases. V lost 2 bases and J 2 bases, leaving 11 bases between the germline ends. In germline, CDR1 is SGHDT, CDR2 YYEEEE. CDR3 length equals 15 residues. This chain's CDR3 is CASSFEGLPGNTIYF. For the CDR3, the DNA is TGTGCCAGCAGCTTTGAGGGACTACCTGGAAACACCATATATTTT.

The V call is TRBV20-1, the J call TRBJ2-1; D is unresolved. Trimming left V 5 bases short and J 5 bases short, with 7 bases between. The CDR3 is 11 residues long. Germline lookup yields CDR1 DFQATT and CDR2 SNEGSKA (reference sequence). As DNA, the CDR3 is TGCAGTGCTGACAAAAACAATGAGCAGTTCTTC. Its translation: CSADKNNEQFF.

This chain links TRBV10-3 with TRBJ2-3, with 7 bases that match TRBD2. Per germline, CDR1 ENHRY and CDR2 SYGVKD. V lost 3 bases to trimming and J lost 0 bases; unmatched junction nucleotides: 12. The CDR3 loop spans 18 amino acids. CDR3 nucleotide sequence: TGTGCCATCAGTGATCTAATAGAGCGGGAAACTAGCACAGATACGCAGTATTTT. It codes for CAISDLIERETSTDTQYF.

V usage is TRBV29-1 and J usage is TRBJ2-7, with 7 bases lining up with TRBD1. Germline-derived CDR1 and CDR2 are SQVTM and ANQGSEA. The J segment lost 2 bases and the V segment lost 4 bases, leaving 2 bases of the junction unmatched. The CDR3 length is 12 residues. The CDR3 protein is CSVGGTAYEQYF. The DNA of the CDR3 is TGCAGCGTTGGGGGGACAGCCTACGAGCAGTACTTC.

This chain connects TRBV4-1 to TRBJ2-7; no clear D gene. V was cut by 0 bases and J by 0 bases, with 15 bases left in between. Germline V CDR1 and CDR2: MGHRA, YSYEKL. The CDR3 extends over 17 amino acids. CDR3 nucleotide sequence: TGCGCCAGCAGCCAAGAGCCGCGCCGTCCGAACTCCTACGAGCAGTACTTC. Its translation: CASSQEPRRPNSYEQYF.

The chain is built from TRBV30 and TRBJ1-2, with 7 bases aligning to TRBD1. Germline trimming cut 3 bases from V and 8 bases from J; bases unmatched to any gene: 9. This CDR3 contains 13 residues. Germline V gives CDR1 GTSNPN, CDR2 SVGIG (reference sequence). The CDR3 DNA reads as TGTGCCTGGAGCACAGGGGAGGTAGGAGGCTACACCTTC. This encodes CAWSTGEVGGYTF.

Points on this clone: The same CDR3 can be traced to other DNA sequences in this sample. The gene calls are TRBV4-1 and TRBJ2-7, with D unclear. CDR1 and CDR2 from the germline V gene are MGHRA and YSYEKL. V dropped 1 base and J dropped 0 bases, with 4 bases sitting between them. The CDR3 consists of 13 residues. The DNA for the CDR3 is TGCGCCAGCAGCCAAGTACCCTCCTACGAGCAGTACTTC. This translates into CASSQVPSYEQYF.

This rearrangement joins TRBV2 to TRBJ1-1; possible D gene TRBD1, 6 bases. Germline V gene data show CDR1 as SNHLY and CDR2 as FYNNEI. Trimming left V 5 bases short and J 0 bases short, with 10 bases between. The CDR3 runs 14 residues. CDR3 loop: CASSTTGMNTEAFF. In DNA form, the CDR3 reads TGTGCCAGCAGTACGACAGGTATGAACACTGAAGCTTTCTTT. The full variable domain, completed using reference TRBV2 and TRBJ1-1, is EPEVTQTPSHQVTQMGQEVILRCVPISNHLYFYWYRQILGQKVEFLVSFYNNEISEKSEIFDDQFSVERPDGSNFTLKIRSTKLEDSAMYFCASSTTGMNTEAFFGQGTRLTVV.

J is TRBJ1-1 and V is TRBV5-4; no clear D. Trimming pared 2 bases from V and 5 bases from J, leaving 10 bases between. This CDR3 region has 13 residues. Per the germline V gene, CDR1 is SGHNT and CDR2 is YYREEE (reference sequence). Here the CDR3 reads CASSLGLDTEAFF. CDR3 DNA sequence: TGTGCCAGCAGCTTAGGGCTGGATACTGAAGCTTTCTTT.

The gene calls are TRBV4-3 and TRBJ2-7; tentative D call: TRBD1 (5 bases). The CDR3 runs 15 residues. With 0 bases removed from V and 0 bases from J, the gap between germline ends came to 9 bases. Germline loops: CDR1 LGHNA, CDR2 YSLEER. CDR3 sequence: CASSQDWTLSYEQYF. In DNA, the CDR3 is TGCGCCAGCAGCCAAGATTGGACACTCTCCTACGAGCAGTACTTC.

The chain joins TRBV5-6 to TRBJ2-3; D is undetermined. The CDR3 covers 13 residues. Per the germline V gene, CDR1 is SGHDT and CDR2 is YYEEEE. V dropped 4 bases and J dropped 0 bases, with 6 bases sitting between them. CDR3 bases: TGTGCCAGCAGCAAGACTAGCACAGATACGCAGTATTTT. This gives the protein CASSKTSTDTQYF.

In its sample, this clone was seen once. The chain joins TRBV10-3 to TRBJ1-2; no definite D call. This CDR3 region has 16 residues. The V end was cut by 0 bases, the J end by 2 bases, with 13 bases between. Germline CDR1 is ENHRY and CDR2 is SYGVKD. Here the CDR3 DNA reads TGTGCCATCAGTGAGTCTGCTGGCAGCCGGAACTATGGCTACACCTTC. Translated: CAISESAGSRNYGYTF.

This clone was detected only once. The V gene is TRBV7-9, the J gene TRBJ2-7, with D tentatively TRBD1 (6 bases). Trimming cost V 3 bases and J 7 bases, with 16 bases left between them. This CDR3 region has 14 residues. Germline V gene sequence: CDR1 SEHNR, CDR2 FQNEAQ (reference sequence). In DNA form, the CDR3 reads TGTGCCAGCAGCTTGACAGGTTTCAGGGAGGAGCAGTACTTC. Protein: CASSLTGFREEQYF.

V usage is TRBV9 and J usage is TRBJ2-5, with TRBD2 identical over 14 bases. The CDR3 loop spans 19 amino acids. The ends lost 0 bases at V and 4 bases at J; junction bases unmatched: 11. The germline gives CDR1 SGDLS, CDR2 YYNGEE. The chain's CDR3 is CASSVGLAGGPMYGETQYF. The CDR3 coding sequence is TGTGCCAGCAGCGTAGGACTAGCGGGAGGGCCTATGTACGGAGAGACCCAGTACTTC.

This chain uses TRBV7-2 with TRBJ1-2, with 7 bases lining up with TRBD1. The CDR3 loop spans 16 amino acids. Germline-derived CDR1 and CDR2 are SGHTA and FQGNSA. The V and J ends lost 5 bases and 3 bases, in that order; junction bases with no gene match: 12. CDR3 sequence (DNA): TGTGCCAGCAGCATACGGGAGACAGGGATGGACTATGGCTACACCTTC. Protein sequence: CASSIRETGMDYGYTF.

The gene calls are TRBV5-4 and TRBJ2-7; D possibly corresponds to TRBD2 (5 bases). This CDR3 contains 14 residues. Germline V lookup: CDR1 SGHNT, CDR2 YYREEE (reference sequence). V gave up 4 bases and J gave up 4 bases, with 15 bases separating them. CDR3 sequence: CASSLTIDRYEQYF. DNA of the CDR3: TGTGCCAGCAGCCTGACTATCGATAGGTACGAGCAGTACTTC.

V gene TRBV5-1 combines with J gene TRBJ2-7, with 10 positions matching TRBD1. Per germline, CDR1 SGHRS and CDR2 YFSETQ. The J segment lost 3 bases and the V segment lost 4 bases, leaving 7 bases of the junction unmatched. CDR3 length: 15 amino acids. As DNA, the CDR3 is TGCGCCAGCAGCGTTGGGACAGGGGTCCGCTACGAGCAGTACTTC. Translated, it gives CASSVGTGVRYEQYF.

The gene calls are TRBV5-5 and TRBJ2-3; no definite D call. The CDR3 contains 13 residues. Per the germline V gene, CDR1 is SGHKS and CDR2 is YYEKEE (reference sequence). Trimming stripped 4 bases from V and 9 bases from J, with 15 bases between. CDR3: CASSTFTWGTQYF. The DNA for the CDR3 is TGTGCCAGCAGCACCTTTACTTGGGGAACGCAGTATTTT. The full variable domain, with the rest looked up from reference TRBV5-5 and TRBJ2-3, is DAGVTQSPTHLIKTRGQQVTLRCSPISGHKSVSWYQQVLGQGPQFIFQYYEKEERGRGNFPDRFSARQFPNYSSELNVNALLLGDSALYLCASSTFTWGTQYFGPGTRLTVL.